This is a list of T cell receptor beta chains from one sample in a study of blood T cells in healthy people across ages. TCRdb redid the calling of the 5' RACE reads with MiXCR, one entry per CDR3 protein. The table shows approximately 850,000 distinct CDR3 sequences, with roughly 60% occurring only once. Sequencing input: blood. The source of these receptors is a man under 40 in good health. Each CDR3 is given with its conserved first and last residue. The order of the fields is J gene, clone size, V gene, D gene, CDR3 protein, CDR3 DNA. The D gene is left open where the match is weak. The size entry is marked missing in some rows and otherwise reads once, few, many or a size class.

>TRBJ2-7|many|TRBV7-2|TRBD2
CASSPGLATYEQYF
TGTGCCAGCAGCCCCGGACTAGCGACTTACGAGCAGTACTTC
>TRBJ2-7|few|TRBV7-2|TRBD2
CASSLRSGGVYNEQYF
TGTGCCAGCAGCTTACGGTCGGGGGGGGTCTACAATGAGCAGTACTTC
>TRBJ2-1|-|TRBV6-6|-
CASSYLLRELVGEQFF
TGTGCTAGCAGTTACCTCTTAAGGGAACTAGTGGGAGAGCAGTTCTTC
>TRBJ2-3|-|TRBV20-1|-
CSASPGDAQYF
TGCAGTGCTAGTCCCGGGGATGCGCAGTATTTT
>TRBJ2-3|few|TRBV7-2|TRBD2
CASSPGLAGGADTQYF
TGTGCCAGCAGCCCGGGACTAGCGGGAGGGGCAGATACGCAGTATTTT
>TRBJ2-5|-|TRBV12-3/TRBV12-4|TRBD1
CASSLATPTGLFETQYF
TGTGCCAGCAGTTTAGCGACACCGACAGGGTTATTCGAGACCCAGTACTTC
>TRBJ2-7|-|TRBV20-1|TRBD2
CSARETSGLRYEQYF
TGCAGTGCTAGAGAGACTAGCGGCCTTCGCTACGAGCAGTACTTC
>TRBJ1-1|few|TRBV5-5|TRBD1
CASSFDRVDTEAFF
TGTGCCAGCAGCTTTGACAGGGTTGACACTGAAGCTTTCTTT
>TRBJ2-7|many|TRBV9|-
CASSVEPSTSREQYF
TGTGCCAGCAGCGTAGAACCCTCCACCTCGAGAGAGCAGTACTTC
>TRBJ2-6|many|TRBV29-1|-
CSVSGANVLTF
TGCAGCGTCTCTGGGGCCAACGTCCTGACTTTC
>TRBJ2-7|-|TRBV12-3/TRBV12-4|-
CASSFSLRVYEQYF
TGTGCCAGCAGTTTTAGCTTGAGGGTTTACGAGCAGTACTTC
>TRBJ2-3|-|TRBV10-3|TRBD2
CAISDPDSGGAMYF
TGTGCCATCAGTGATCCCGATAGCGGGGGGGCTATGTATTTT
>TRBJ1-4|-|TRBV20-1|-
CSARNQGGEKLFF
TGCAGTGCTAGGAACCAGGGCGGCGAAAAACTGTTTTTT
>TRBJ1-5|few|TRBV7-8|TRBD1
CASSVRDSLYSNQPQHF
TGTGCCAGCAGCGTACGGGACAGTCTCTATAGCAATCAGCCCCAGCATTTT
>TRBJ2-7|few|TRBV4-3|-
CASSQMPRAEQYF
TGCGCCAGCAGCCAAATGCCAAGGGCGGAGCAGTACTTC
>TRBJ2-7|few|TRBV10-3|TRBD2
CAISDSGSSREQYF
TGTGCCATCAGTGATAGCGGGAGCTCTCGCGAGCAGTACTTC
>TRBJ2-1|-|TRBV5-4|-
CASSPDTRSNEQFF
TGTGCCAGCAGCCCAGACACAAGGTCCAATGAGCAGTTCTTC
>TRBJ2-7|-|TRBV20-1|-
CSASQTDLYEQYF
TGCAGTGCTAGTCAAACCGACCTTTACGAGCAGTACTTC
>TRBJ2-3|-|TRBV7-2|-
CASSTDGGDTDTQYF
TGTGCCAGCAGCACCGACGGAGGAGACACAGATACGCAGTATTTT
>TRBJ2-1|-|TRBV29-1|TRBD2
CSGREVPYNEQFF
TGCAGCGGGCGGGAGGTCCCCTACAATGAGCAGTTCTTC
>TRBJ2-5|few|TRBV10-3|TRBD1
CAIGDSKKETQYF
TGTGCCATCGGGGACAGTAAAAAAGAGACCCAGTACTTC
>TRBJ2-7|-|TRBV7-2|TRBD2
CASSLTPGEREAQYF
TGTGCCAGCAGCTTAACCCCGGGGGAACGGGAGGCCCAGTACTTC
>TRBJ2-6|once|TRBV27|TRBD1
CASRKTGVGSGANVLTF
TGTGCCAGCAGAAAGACAGGGGTCGGTTCTGGGGCCAACGTCCTGACTTTC
>TRBJ2-1|-|TRBV5-1|-
CASSLAATEENEQFF
TGCGCCAGCAGCTTGGCCGCGACCGAGGAGAATGAGCAGTTCTTC
>TRBJ2-1|-|TRBV15|-
CATSREGSYNEQFF
TGTGCCACCAGCAGAGAAGGCTCCTACAATGAGCAGTTCTTC
>TRBJ2-7|-|TRBV11-1|-
CASSLGQTLYEQYF
TGTGCCAGCAGCTTAGGGCAAACGCTCTACGAGCAGTACTTC
>TRBJ1-2|few|TRBV7-2|-
CASSDAYGYTF
TGTGCCAGCAGCGATGCCTATGGCTACACCTTC
>TRBJ2-5|-|TRBV2|-
CASAGEVRETQYF
TGTGCCAGCGCGGGCGAGGTTCGAGAGACCCAGTACTTC
>TRBJ1-2|once|TRBV20-1|-
CSVPGPEARGYTF
TGCAGTGTCCCAGGACCGGAGGCCCGTGGCTACACCTTC
>TRBJ1-1|-|TRBV28|-
CASSFILGALTATEAFF
TGTGCCAGCAGTTTCATCCTGGGGGCCTTAACGGCGACTGAAGCTTTCTTT
>TRBJ2-1|few|TRBV4-3|-
CASSQDGAQFF
TGCGCCAGCAGCCAAGACGGGGCCCAGTTCTTC
>TRBJ2-1|-|TRBV15|-
CATSYSGNEQFF
TGTGCCACCAGCTACAGCGGCAATGAGCAGTTCTTC
>TRBJ2-7|-|TRBV7-9|-
CASSATATYEQYF
TGTGCCAGCAGCGCTACGGCGACCTACGAGCAGTACTTC
>TRBJ2-7|-|TRBV20-1|-
CSATPVYEQYF
TGCAGTGCCACGCCAGTCTACGAGCAGTACTTC
>TRBJ1-1|-|TRBV12-3/TRBV12-4|-
CASSSYLHTEAFF
TGTGCCAGCAGTTCTTACTTGCACACTGAAGCTTTCTTT
>TRBJ2-1|-|TRBV5-4|-
CASSSLRGSSYNEQFF
TGTGCCAGCAGCTCCCTAAGGGGAAGCTCCTACAATGAGCAGTTCTTT
>TRBJ2-3|-|TRBV9|-
CASSVAGDRGGTQYF
TGTGCCAGCAGCGTAGCAGGGGACCGAGGGGGTACGCAGTATTTT
>TRBJ2-1|few|TRBV7-3|-
CASSLGQPLNEQFF
TGTGCCAGCAGCTTAGGACAGCCCCTCAATGAGCAGTTCTTC
>TRBJ2-1|-|TRBV11-2|-
CASSTTASGDEQFF
TGTGCCAGCAGCACGACAGCCTCCGGGGATGAGCAGTTCTTC
>TRBJ2-5|few|TRBV7-8|-
CASSSGRRETQYF
TGTGCCAGCAGCTCTGGTCGCCGGGAGACCCAGTACTTC
>TRBJ1-2|-|TRBV29-1|-
CSVARGGEGTF
TGCAGCGTTGCACGGGGGGGTGAGGGCACCTTC
>TRBJ2-1|-|TRBV12-3/TRBV12-4|-
CASTPLAKPYNEQFF
TGTGCCAGCACCCCTTTGGCCAAACCCTACAATGAGCAGTTCTTC
>TRBJ1-1|-|TRBV5-6|-
CASSLEGQAFF
TGTGCCAGCAGCTTGGAAGGGCAAGCTTTCTTT
>TRBJ2-1|once|TRBV27|-
CASSLVRGRNEQFF
TGTGCCAGCAGTTTAGTCAGGGGAAGGAATGAGCAGTTCTTC
>TRBJ2-7|-|TRBV5-1|TRBD1
CASSLALADRFSYEQYF
TGCGCCAGCAGCTTGGCATTGGCGGACAGGTTTTCCTACGAGCAGTACTTC
>TRBJ2-7|few|TRBV7-2|TRBD2
CASSPGNSGGARHEQYF
TGTGCCAGCAGCCCGGGTAATAGCGGGGGGGCTCGCCACGAGCAGTACTTC